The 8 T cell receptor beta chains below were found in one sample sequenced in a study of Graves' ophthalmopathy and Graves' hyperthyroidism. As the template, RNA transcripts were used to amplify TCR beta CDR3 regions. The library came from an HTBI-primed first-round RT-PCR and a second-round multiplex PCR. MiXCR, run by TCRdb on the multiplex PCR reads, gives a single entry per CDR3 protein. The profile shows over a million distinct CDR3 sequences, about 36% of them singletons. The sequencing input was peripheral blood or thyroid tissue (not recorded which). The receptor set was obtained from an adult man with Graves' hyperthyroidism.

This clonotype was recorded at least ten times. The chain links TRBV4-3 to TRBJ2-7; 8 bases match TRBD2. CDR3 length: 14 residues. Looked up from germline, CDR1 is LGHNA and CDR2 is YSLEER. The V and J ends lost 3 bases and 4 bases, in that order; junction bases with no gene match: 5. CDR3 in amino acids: CASSQKRERYEQYF. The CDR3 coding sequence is TGCGCCAGCAGCCAGAAGCGGGAGAGGTACGAGCAGTACTTC.

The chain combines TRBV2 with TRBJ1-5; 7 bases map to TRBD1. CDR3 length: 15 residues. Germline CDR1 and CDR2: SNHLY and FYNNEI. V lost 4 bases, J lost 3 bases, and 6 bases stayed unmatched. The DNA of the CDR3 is TGTGCCAGCAGTGCTCGACAGGGATACAATCAGCCCCAGCATTTT. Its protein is CASSARQGYNQPQHF.

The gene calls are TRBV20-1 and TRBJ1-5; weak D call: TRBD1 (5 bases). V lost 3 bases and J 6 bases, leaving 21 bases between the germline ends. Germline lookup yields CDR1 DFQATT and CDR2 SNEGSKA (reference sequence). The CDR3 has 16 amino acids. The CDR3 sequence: CSASDFQGRTGQPQHF. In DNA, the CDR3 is TGCAGTGCTAGCGACTTCCAGGGACGAACGGGTCAGCCCCAGCATTTT.

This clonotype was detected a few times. CDR3 protein: CASSSSGTGIGNQPQHF. The CDR3 DNA sequence: TGTGCCAGCAGCTCATCCGGGACAGGGATTGGCAATCAGCCCCAGCATTTT. The V gene is TRBV7-8, the J gene TRBJ1-5; the match to TRBD1 covers 9 bases. Germline loops: CDR1 SGHVS, CDR2 FQNEAQ. The CDR3 spans 17 residues. Unmatched junction bases numbered 9, after V lost 4 bases and J lost 2 bases.

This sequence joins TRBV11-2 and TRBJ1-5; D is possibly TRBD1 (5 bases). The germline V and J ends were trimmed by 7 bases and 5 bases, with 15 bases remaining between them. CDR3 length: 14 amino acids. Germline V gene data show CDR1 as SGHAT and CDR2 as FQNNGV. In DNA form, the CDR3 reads TGTGCCAGCACTTTGGGACCCCAAGATCAGCCCCAGCATTTT. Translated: CASTLGPQDQPQHF.

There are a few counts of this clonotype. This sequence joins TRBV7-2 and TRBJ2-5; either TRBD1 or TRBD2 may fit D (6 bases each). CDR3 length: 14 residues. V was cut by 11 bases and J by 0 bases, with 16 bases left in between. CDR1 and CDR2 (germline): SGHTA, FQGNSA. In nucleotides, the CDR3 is TGTGCCTGGGGGGTGGGACACGACCAAGAGACCCAGTACTTC. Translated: CAWGVGHDQETQYF.

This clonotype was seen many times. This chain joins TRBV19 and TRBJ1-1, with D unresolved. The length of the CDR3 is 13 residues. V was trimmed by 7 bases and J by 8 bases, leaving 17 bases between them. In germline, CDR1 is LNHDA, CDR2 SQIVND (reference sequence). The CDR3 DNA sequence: TGTGCCAGTAAGCTAAACTCCTGGCACGAAGCTTTCTTT. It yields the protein CASKLNSWHEAFF.

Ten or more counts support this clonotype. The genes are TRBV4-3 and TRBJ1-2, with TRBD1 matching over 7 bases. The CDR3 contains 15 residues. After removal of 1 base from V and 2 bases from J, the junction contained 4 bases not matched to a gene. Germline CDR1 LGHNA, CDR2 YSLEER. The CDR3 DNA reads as TGCGCCAGCAGCCAAGTATGGGGACAGAACTATGGCTACACCTTC. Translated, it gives CASSQVWGQNYGYTF.